The 8 T cell receptor beta chains presented below share a single source sample, sequenced in a study of blood T cell repertoires in COVID-19. The data were produced by immunoSEQ multiplex PCR, yet TCRdb's version contains in-frame clones alone and is incomplete. The sample lists approximately 150,000 clones, around nine tenths seen once, with about 1.7% in the top ten. The specimen sequenced was peripheral blood. These receptors came from a woman aged 50 to 65 with acute or convalescent COVID-19.

The V call is TRBV6-5, the J call TRBJ1-1; a weak D match, TRBD1 (5 bases). In germline, CDR1 is MNHEY, CDR2 SVGAGI. V lost 0 bases and J lost 0, with 11 bases in between. The CDR3 consists of 16 residues. The CDR3 loop is CASSYSLGGVNTEAFF. The DNA for the CDR3 is TGTGCCAGCAGTTACTCACTTGGGGGGGTGAACACTGAAGCTTTCTTT.

This chain joins TRBV19 and TRBJ1-1, with D tentatively TRBD1 (5 bases). Trimming took off 2 bases at V and 4 bases at J, with 14 bases between the two ends. Germline assignment: CDR1 LNHDA and CDR2 SQIVND (reference sequence). This CDR3 has 15 residues. CDR3 loop: CASSIYPKGPTEAFF. CDR3 in DNA: TGTGCCAGTAGTATATACCCTAAGGGGCCCACTGAAGCTTTCTTT.

CDR3 bases: TGTGCCAGTAGTCCCGGGACACTAAATTCACCCCTCCACTTT. Its protein product is CASSPGTLNSPLHF. This chain uses TRBV19 with TRBJ1-6; D possibly corresponds to TRBD1 (6 bases). The ends were cut back, 5 bases at V and 7 bases at J, with 12 bases in the middle. This CDR3 comprises 14 residues. CDR1 and CDR2 from the germline V gene are LNHDA and SQIVND (reference sequence).

The CDR3 DNA sequence: TGTGCCAGCAGCTTTCTACGGGAGTCAGGACAAGAGACCCAGTACTTC. Translation: CASSFLRESGQETQYF. This chain connects TRBV5-4 to TRBJ2-5, with a possible D match to TRBD2 (6 bases). Germline V gene sequence: CDR1 SGHNT, CDR2 YYREEE (reference sequence). The CDR3 is made up of 16 amino acids. Trimming cost V 2 bases and J 2 bases, with 16 bases left between them.

The chain is built from TRBV5-6 and TRBJ2-3; 10 bases are a match to TRBD1. Germline CDR1 and CDR2: SGHDT and YYEEEE. This CDR3 spans 15 amino acids. Trimming took 4 bases from V and 2 from J; bases not matched to a gene: 4. The CDR3, as DNA: TGTGCCAGCAGCAGGGACAGGGGATCCACAGATACGCAGTATTTT. This translates into CASSRDRGSTDTQYF.

V gene TRBV9 combines with J gene TRBJ2-2, with 11 bases lining up with TRBD1. Trimming cost V 0 bases and J 7 bases; bases outside gene matches: 11. CDR1 is SGDLS and CDR2 is YYNGEE in the germline V gene. There are 18 residues in the CDR3. The CDR3 here is CASSVGTGDRGFVGELFF. CDR3 DNA sequence: TGTGCCAGCAGCGTAGGAACCGGGGACAGGGGGTTTGTCGGGGAGCTGTTTTTT.

The rearrangement joins TRBV10-3 to TRBJ2-7, with TRBD2 matching over 8 bases. Germline trimming cut 8 bases from V and 1 base from J; bases unmatched to any gene: 7. Germline CDR1 reads ENHRY; CDR2 reads SYGVKD. The length of the CDR3 is 14 residues. In DNA form, the CDR3 reads TGTGCCATCGTGGCGGGGGGTCCTTCCTACGAGCAGTACTTC. It translates to CAIVAGGPSYEQYF.

The V call is TRBV6-1, the J call TRBJ1-6; unclear D gene. Germline V CDR1 and CDR2: MNHNS, SASEGT. This CDR3 has 13 residues. V lost 3 bases to trimming and J lost 4 bases, with 4 bases between them. Here the CDR3 DNA reads TGTGCCAGCAGTGACGGTTATAATTCACCCCTCCACTTT. Translation: CASSDGYNSPLHF.